The clone carrying this TCR beta chain appeared many times. Antigen unknown. After removal of 2 bases from V and 1 base from J, the junction contained 3 bases not matched to a gene. The CDR3 is made up of 16 amino acids. CDR1 and CDR2 (germline): SGHKS, YYEKEE (reference sequence). This sample was included in a study of CD8 T cells in ankylosing spondylitis. Study-wide findings and caveats: Within matched ankylosing spondylitis synovial fluid, disease-linked clones were reportedly significantly enriched. Clones linked with disease were CD8+ and fairly uncommon in the peripheral blood.

TCRdb independently ran MiXCR on the 5' RACE reads; one entry per CDR3 protein. The profile covers 250,000 or so distinct CDR3 sequences, with roughly 10% appearing a single time and roughly 6.8% taken by the ten largest. The clonotype comes from a male donor with ankylosing spondylitis or in good health (not recorded which). The sequencing input was blood, either unsorted or a sorted T cell fraction (not recorded which). The rearrangement joins TRBV5-5 to TRBJ2-2; 9 bases agree with TRBD1. The CDR3 nucleotides read TGTGCCAGCAGCTTTGGGACAGGGTGGAACACCGGGGAGCTGTTTTTT. It translates to CASSFGTGWNTGELFF.